This T cell receptor beta chain was documented in a study of identical twins. TCRdb passed the 5' RACE reads through MiXCR, listing each CDR3 protein once. The sample has 600,000 to 800,000 distinct CDR3 sequences; around 20% are singletons. Trimming cost V 6 bases and J 5 bases; bases outside gene matches: 14. There are 16 residues in the CDR3. In germline, CDR1 is LNHNV, CDR2 YYDKDF (reference sequence). These data are also associated with another study on T cells expressing NK-cell markers.

J is TRBJ2-3 and V is TRBV15, with 7 bases identical to TRBD1. This sequence was found in a woman in her late teens or twenties in good health. Material: PBMCs. CDR3 in DNA: TGTGCCACCAGTTACCCAGGGGGACGGCTTCAAGATACGCAGTATTTT. Its translation is CATSYPGGRLQDTQYF.